The sample holds one count of the clone carrying this TCR beta chain. From germline, CDR1 is ENHRY and CDR2 SYGVKD. CDR3 size: 15 residues. V trimming: 6 bases; J trimming: 10 bases; junction bases outside the gene matches: 10. These data are taken from a study of blood T cell repertoires in COVID-19. Study-level information: Acute and convalescent COVID-19 samples came from the United States, Italy and Spain. Nucleic acid was either cDNA or gDNA, and it came from T cells, B-cell-depleted T cells, or PBMCs.

Here immunoSEQ multiplex PCR was the method, and the copy in TCRdb shows in-frame clones only, minus some. The repertoire includes around 60,000 clones, around 79% of them detected once, and roughly a sixth sits in the top ten. The sequenced material came from peripheral blood. The origin of this receptor is a woman aged 45-65 years with active or convalescent COVID-19. The chain couples TRBV10-3 to TRBJ2-2, with 11 nucleotides matching TRBD2. DNA for the CDR3: TGTGCCATCAGCGATACTAGCGGGAGTAGGGAGGAGCTGTTTTTT. Its protein is CAISDTSGSREELFF.